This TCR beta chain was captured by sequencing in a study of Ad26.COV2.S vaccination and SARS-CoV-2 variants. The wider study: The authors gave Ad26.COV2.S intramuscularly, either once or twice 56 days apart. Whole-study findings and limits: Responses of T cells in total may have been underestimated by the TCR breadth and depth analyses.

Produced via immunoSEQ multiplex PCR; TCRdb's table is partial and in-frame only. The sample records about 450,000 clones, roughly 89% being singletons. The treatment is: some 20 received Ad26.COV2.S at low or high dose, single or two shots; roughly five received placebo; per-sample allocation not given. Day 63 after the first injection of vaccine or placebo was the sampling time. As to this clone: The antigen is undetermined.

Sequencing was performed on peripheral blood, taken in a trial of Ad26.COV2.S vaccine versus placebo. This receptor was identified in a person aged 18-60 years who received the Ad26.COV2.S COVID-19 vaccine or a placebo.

Here the CDR3 DNA reads TGTGCCAGCAGCTTACGGGTGAACACTGAAGCTTTCTTT. Its protein is CASSLRVNTEAFF. This sequence joins TRBV5-4 and TRBJ1-1, with D unresolved. CDR3 length: 13 amino acids. The V end lost 2 bases, the J end lost 0 bases, and 5 bases lay between the germline ends. Looked up from germline, CDR1 is SGHNT and CDR2 is YYREEE (reference sequence).